A single count supports the clone carrying this TCR beta chain. From germline, CDR1 is SGHRS and CDR2 YFSETQ. V gave up 3 bases and J gave up 6 bases; unmatched junction bases: 17. The CDR3 extends over 19 amino acids. These data belong to a study of PD-1 blockade in classical Hodgkin lymphoma. The sample's time point: cycle 4 day 1 (C4D1), after 5 to 7 weeks of nivolumab. Each patient experienced a relapse that followed autologous stem cell transplantation, and brentuximab vedotin exposure varied. The table came from immunoSEQ multiplex PCR; TCRdb's copy has only in-frame clones and leaves some out. The table records under 80,000 clones, about 85% of them present only once.

The receptor was isolated from a human donor with classical Hodgkin lymphoma. Sequencing used peripheral blood mononuclear cells (PBMCs), obtained before the fourth cycle of nivolumab. The rearrangement links TRBV5-1 to TRBJ2-3; TRBD2 matches 12 bases. This CDR3 reads CASSSTSGGRGPQTDTQYF. The DNA for the CDR3 is TGCGCCAGCAGCTCGACTAGCGGGGGCCGGGGGCCGCAGACGGATACGCAGTATTTT.